This TCR beta chain was observed in a study of lymphopenia after photon versus proton radiotherapy. Study findings and constraints: After lymphocyte nadir, photon-treated repertoires showed oligoclonal expansion, especially CD8+ Temra. Larger post-nadir TCR diversity loss correlated inversely with survival in deceased patients. Only patients who died were analyzed for survival; proton advantage is unproven. Proton therapy kept repertoires fairly stable, unlike photons, which gained effector/memory cells.

The germline gives CDR1 WNHNN, CDR2 SYGVQD (reference sequence). This CDR3 contains 11 residues. Points on this clone: The antigen remains undetermined. At one boundary the junction diverges from the germline segment, which might be a read error.

Produced via immunoSEQ multiplex PCR; TCRdb's table is partial and in-frame only. Of 55,000 to 70,000 clones detected, approximately 91% appear once; the ten largest clones hold approximately 2.9%. The specimen was peripheral blood, collected from a patient treated with photon-based radiotherapy. The clonotype was recovered from a woman in her 70s with pancreatic cancer. This chain uses TRBV10-1 with TRBJ2-4, with a weak D call TRBD2 (6 bases). The CDR3 here is CASSVGGWWHF. CDR3 DNA: TGCGCCAGCAGTGTTGGAGGGTGGTGGCACTTC.